The clone carrying this TCR beta chain has just a few counts. Its target is not known. Sequencing was performed with immunoSEQ multiplex PCR; in TCRdb, only in-frame clones are kept and a portion is missing. The sample has 100,000 to 120,000 clones, around 85% seen once; the top ten hold approximately 3%. V gave up 6 bases and J gave up 6 bases; unmatched junction bases: 8. Looked up from germline, CDR1 is MDHEN and CDR2 is SYDVKM. This CDR3 region has 14 residues. The source of the sample is a study of cytomegalovirus exposure and HLA in healthy donors. Study conclusions and caveats: In vitro experiments confirmed that three CMV-associated chains were specific for CMV antigens. The study recorded some 160 TCR beta chains that were cytomegalovirus-associated. According to a subsequent analysis, TCR clusters from the first cohort were inclined to appear together in the roughly 130 validation repertoires.

The clonotype originates from a woman between 18 and 29 years old in good health and CMV-seronegative. The V and J genes are TRBV28 and TRBJ1-5; 7 bases fit TRBD1. Sequencing used PBMCs. The CDR3 coding sequence is TGTGCCAGCAGGATAGGACAGGTCCGTCAGCCCCAGCATTTT. Translating it yields CASRIGQVRQPQHF.